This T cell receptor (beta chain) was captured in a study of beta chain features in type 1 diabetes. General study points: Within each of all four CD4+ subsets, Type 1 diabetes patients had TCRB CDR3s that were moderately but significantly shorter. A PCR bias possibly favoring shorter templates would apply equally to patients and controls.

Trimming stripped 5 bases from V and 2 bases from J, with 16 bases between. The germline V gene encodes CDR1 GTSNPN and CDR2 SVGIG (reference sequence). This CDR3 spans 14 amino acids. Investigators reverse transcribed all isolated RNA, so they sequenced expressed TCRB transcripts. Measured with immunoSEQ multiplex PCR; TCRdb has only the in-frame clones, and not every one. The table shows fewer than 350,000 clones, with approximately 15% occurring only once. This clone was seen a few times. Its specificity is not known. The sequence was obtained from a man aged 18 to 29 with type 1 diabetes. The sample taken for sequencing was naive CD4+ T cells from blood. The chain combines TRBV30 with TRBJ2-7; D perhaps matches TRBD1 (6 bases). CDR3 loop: CAWEGGRGPYEQYF. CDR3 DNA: TGTGCCTGGGAAGGGGGTCGGGGTCCCTACGAGCAGTACTTC.